The entry below describes one T cell receptor (beta chain). The data were obtained in a study of cytomegalovirus exposure and HLA in healthy donors. With 60 Vbeta and 13 Jbeta primers, the PCR was carried out. TCRdb's table, derived via immunoSEQ multiplex PCR, lists solely in-frame clones and lacks some. The repertoire holds fewer than 20,000 clones, with 65% to 75% as singletons. The CDR3 runs 12 residues. The J segment lost 8 bases and the V segment lost 9 bases, leaving 4 bases of the junction unmatched. Germline values: CDR1 MNHEY, CDR2 SVGAGI. The clonotype was recovered from a man younger than 35 in good health and CMV-seronegative. The gene calls are TRBV6-5 and TRBJ2-1, with 10 nucleotides matching TRBD2. Sequenced sample: PBMCs. This chain's CDR3 is CASSGRTDEQFF. For the CDR3, the DNA is TGTGCCAGTAGCGGGAGGACCGATGAGCAGTTCTTC.